This TCR beta chain was recovered during a study of CD8 T cells in ankylosing spondylitis. The study, taken as a whole, reports: Peripheral blood samples showed relatively rare disease-linked clones, and these clones were CD8+. Matched synovial fluid from ankylosing spondylitis patients was reported to be enriched for disease-linked clones. Typical of ankylosing spondylitis blood, it appeared, was a TCR beta motif of roughly eight highly homologous variants.

V lost 7 bases to trimming and J lost 5 bases, with 14 bases between them. The CDR3 consists of 13 residues. Germline values: CDR1 MNHNS, CDR2 SASEGT. This clonotype was recorded a few times. The antigen is undetermined. TCRdb itself ran the 5' RACE reads through MiXCR, one entry per CDR3 protein. The table has about 540,000 distinct CDR3 sequences, roughly 13% seen once. Sequencing used blood, either unsorted or a sorted T cell fraction (not recorded which). The receptor comes from a male donor with ankylosing spondylitis. The chain recombines TRBV6-1 with TRBJ1-1; D is unresolved. CDR3 coding DNA: TGTGCCAGCACTACCGAAGGCCGGACTGAAGCTTTCTTT. This encodes CASTTEGRTEAFF.